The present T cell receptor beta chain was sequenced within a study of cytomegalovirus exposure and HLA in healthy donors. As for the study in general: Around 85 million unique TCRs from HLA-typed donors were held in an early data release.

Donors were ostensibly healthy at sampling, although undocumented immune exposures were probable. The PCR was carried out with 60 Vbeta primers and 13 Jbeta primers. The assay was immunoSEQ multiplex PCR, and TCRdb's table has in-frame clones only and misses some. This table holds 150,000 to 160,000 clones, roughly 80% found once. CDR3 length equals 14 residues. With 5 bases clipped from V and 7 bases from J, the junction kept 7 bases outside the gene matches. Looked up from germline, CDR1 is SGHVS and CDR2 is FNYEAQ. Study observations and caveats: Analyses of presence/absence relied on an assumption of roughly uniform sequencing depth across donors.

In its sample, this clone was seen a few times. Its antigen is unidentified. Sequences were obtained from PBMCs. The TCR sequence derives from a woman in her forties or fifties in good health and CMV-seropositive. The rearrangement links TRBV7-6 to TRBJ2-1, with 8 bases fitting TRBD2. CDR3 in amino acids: CASSAQRGSNEQFF. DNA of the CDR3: TGTGCCAGCAGCGCCCAGCGGGGGTCAAATGAGCAGTTCTTC.